The clone carrying this T cell receptor (beta chain) occurred a few times. The CDR3 runs to 14 residues. V lost 4 bases to trimming and J lost 1 base, with 10 bases between them. The germline V gene has CDR1 LGHNA and CDR2 YSLEER. The sample comes from a study of shared clonotypes between healthy human individuals. The DNA input per sorted-subset replicate PCR was about 190 ng, corresponding to 25,000 to 35,000 T cell genomes. Repertoires were generated with immunoSEQ multiplex PCR, while TCRdb's copy carries only in-frame clones and drops some. The table includes about 2.4 million clones, more than 85% detected once.

This chain links TRBV4-3 with TRBJ1-1; D remains ambiguous. This receptor was identified in a young man in good health. Some clones in this sample may be carry-over from other donors' samples. The sample comprised naive CD4+ T cells from PBMCs. Specified subset: CD45RA+ positively selected. CDR3 sequence (DNA): TGCGCCAGCAGCCCCCAGTCGAGGAACACTGAAGCTTTCTTT. Its translation: CASSPQSRNTEAFF.